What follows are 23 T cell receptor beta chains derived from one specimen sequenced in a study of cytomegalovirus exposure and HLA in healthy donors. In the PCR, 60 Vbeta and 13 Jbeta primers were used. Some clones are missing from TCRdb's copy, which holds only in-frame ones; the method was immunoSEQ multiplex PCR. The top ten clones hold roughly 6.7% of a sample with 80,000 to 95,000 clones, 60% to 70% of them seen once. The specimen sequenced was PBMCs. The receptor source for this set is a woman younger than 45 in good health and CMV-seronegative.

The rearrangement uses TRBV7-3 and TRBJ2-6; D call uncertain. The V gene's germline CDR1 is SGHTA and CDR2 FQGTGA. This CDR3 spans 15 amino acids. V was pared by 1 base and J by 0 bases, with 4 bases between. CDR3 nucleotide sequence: TGTGCCAGCAGCTTAAGAGCCTCTGGGGCCAACGTCCTGACTTTC. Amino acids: CASSLRASGANVLTF.

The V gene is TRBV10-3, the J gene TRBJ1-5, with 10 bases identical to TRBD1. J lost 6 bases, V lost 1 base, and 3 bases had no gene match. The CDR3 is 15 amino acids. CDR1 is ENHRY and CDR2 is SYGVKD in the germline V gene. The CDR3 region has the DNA TGTGCCATCAGTGAGTTTGGGACAGGGGTTCAGCCCCAGCATTTT. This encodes CAISEFGTGVQPQHF.

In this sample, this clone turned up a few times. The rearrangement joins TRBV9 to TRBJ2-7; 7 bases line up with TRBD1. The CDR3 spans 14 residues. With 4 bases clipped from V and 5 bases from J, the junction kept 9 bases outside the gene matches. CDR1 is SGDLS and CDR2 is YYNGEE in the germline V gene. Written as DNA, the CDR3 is TGTGCCAGCAGCCGGGACAGCCCAGACGACGAGCAGTACTTC. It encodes CASSRDSPDDEQYF.

The DNA for the CDR3 is TGTGCCTGGAGTGTAGGGCAGGGCGGAAGCAGCAATCAGCCCCAGCATTTT. Its translation: CAWSVGQGGSSNQPQHF. The chain has TRBV30 and TRBJ1-5; D possibly corresponds to TRBD1 (5 bases). With 0 bases removed from V and 1 base from J, the gap between germline ends came to 16 bases. The CDR3 has 17 amino acids. Per the germline V gene, CDR1 is GTSNPN and CDR2 is SVGIG (reference sequence).

In DNA, the CDR3 is TGCGCCAGCAGTCACGTAGCCGGGACAGTCAACTCTGGAAACACCATATATTTT. It specifies CASSHVAGTVNSGNTIYF. The chain employs TRBV5-1 and TRBJ1-3, with 7 bases identical to TRBD1. V gave up 5 bases and J gave up 0 bases; unmatched junction bases: 14. The CDR3 is 18 residues long. Germline V gives CDR1 SGHRS, CDR2 YFSETQ. Combining the CDR3 with reference TRBV5-1 and TRBJ1-3 gives the whole variable domain KAGVTQTPRYLIKTRGQQVTLSCSPISGHRSVSWYQQTPGQGLQFLFEYFSETQRNKGNFPGRFSGRQFSNSRSEMNVSTLELGDSALYLCASSHVAGTVNSGNTIYFGEGSWLTVV.

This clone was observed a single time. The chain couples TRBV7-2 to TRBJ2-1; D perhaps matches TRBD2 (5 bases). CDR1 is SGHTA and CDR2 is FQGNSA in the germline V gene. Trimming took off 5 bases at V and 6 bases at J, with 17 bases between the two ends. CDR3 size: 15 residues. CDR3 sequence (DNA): TGTGCCAGCAGCCCTCTTGGCCCGGGAAGCAATGAGCAGTTCTTC. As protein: CASSPLGPGSNEQFF.

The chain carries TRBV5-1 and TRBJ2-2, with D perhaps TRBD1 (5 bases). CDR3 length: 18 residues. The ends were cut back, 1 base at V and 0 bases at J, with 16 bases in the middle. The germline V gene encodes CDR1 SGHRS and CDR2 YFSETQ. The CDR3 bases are TGCGCCAGCAGCTTGTACGCTTTGGCAGGGACGAACACCGGGGAGCTGTTTTTT. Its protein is CASSLYALAGTNTGELFF.

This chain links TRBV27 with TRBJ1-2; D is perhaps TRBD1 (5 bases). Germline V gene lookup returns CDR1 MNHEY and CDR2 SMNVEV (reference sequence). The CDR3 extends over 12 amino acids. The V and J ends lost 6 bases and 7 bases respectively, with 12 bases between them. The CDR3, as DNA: TGTGCCAGCAGCCCCCCCGGGGGTGGCTACACCTTC. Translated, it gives CASSPPGGGYTF.

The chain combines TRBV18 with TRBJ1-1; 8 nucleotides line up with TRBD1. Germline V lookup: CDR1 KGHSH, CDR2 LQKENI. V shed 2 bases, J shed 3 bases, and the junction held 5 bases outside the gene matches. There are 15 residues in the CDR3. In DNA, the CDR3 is TGTGCCAGCTCACCATCCCAGGGGGCCTACACTGAAGCTTTCTTT. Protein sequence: CASSPSQGAYTEAFF. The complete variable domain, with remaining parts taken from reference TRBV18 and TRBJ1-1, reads NAGVMQNPRHLVRRRGQEARLRCSPMKGHSHVYWYRQLPEEGLKFMVYLQKENIIDESGMPKERFSAEFPKEGPSILRIQQVVRGDSAAYFCASSPSQGAYTEAFFGQGTRLTVV.

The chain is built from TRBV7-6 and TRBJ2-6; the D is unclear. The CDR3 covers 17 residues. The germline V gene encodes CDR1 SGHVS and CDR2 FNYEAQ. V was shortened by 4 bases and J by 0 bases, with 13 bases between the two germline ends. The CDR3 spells CASSSPRPSSGANVLTF. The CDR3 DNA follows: TGTGCCAGCAGCTCCCCGAGGCCGAGCTCTGGGGCCAACGTCCTGACTTTC.

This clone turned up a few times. The CDR3 nucleotides read TGCAGCGTTGACACTAGGGCTCACTATGGCTACACCTTC. This gives the protein CSVDTRAHYGYTF. The rearrangement joins TRBV29-1 to TRBJ1-2; no clear D gene. The CDR3 totals 13 residues. V lost 3 bases and J 3 bases, leaving 11 bases between the germline ends. The germline V gene encodes CDR1 SQVTM and CDR2 ANQGSEA. Drawing the rest from reference TRBV29-1 and TRBJ1-2, the complete variable domain is SAVISQKPSRDICQRGTSLTIQCQVDSQVTMMFWYRQQPGQSLTLIATANQGSEATYESGFVIDKFPISRPNLTFSTLTVSNMSPEDSSIYLCSVDTRAHYGYTFGSGTRLTVV.

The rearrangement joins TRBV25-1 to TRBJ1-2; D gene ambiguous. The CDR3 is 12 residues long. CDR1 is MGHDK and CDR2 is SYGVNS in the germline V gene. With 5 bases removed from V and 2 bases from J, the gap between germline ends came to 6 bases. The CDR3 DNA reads TGTGCCAGCAGTCCAGGCAACTATGGCTACACCTTC. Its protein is CASSPGNYGYTF.

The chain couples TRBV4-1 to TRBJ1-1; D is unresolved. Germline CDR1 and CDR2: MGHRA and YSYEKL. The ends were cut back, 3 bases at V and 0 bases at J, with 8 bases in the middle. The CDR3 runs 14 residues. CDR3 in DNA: TGCGCCAGCAGCCAGCAAGCTATGAACACTGAAGCTTTCTTT. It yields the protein CASSQQAMNTEAFF.

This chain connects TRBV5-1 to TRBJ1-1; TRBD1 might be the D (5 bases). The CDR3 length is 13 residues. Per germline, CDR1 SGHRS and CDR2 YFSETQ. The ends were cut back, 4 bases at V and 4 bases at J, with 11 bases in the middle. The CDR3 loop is CASSLLGLTEAFF. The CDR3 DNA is TGCGCCAGCAGCCTCCTGGGGCTCACTGAAGCTTTCTTT. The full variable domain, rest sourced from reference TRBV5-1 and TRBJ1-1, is KAGVTQTPRYLIKTRGQQVTLSCSPISGHRSVSWYQQTPGQGLQFLFEYFSETQRNKGNFPGRFSGRQFSNSRSEMNVSTLELGDSALYLCASSLLGLTEAFFGQGTRLTVV.

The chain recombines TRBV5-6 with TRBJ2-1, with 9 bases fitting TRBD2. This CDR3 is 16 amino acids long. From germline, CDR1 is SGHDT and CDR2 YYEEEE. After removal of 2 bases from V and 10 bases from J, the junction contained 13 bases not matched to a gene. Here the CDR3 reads CASSFLRSGGLTEQFF. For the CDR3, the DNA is TGTGCCAGCAGCTTCCTCCGTAGCGGGGGCCTTACCGAGCAGTTCTTC.

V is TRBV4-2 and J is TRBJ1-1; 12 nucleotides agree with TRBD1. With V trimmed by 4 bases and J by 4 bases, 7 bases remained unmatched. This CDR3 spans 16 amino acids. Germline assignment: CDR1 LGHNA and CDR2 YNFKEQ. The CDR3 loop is CASSPPGQGAGTEAFF. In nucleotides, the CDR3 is TGTGCCAGCAGCCCTCCGGGACAGGGGGCTGGCACTGAAGCTTTCTTT.

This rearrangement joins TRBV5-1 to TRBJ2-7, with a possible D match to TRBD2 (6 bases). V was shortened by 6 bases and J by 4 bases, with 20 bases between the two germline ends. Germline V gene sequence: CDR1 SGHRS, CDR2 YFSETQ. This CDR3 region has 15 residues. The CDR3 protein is CASNTGAGGGYEQYF. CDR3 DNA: TGCGCCAGCAATACCGGCGCCGGGGGTGGATACGAGCAGTACTTC.

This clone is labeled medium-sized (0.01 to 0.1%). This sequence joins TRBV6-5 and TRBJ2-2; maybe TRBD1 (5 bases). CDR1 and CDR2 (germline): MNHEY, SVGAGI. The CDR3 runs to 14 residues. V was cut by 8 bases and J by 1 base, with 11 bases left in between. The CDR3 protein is CASRTRGNTGELFF. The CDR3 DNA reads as TGTGCCAGCCGGACAAGGGGGAACACCGGGGAGCTGTTTTTT.

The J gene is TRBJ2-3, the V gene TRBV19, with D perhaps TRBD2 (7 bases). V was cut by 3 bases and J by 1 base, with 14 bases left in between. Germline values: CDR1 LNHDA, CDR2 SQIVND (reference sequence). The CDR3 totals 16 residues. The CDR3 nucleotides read TGTGCCAGTAGTATTGGGAGGGGGGGACGCACAGATACGCAGTATTTT. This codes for CASSIGRGGRTDTQYF. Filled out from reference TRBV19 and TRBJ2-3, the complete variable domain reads DGGITQSPKYLFRKEGQNVTLSCEQNLNHDAMYWYRQDPGQGLRLIYYSQIVNDFQKGDIAEGYSVSREKKESFPLTVTSAQKNPTAFYLCASSIGRGGRTDTQYFGPGTRLTVL.

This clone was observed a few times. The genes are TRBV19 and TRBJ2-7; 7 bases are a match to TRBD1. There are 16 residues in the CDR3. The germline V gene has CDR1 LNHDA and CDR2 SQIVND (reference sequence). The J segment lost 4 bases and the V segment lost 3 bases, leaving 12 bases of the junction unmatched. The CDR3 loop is CASSIGARGKHYEQYF. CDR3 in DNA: TGTGCCAGTAGTATTGGGGCCAGGGGGAAACATTACGAGCAGTACTTC.

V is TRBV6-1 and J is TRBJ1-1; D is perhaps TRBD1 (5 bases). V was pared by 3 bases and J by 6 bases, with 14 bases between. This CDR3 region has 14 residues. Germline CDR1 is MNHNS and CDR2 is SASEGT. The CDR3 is CASSEGRSGPEAFF. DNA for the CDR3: TGTGCCAGCAGTGAGGGGAGGTCGGGGCCTGAAGCTTTCTTT.

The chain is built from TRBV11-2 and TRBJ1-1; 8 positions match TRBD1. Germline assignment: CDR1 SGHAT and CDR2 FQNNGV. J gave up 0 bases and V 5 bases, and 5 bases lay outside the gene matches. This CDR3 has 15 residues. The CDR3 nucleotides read TGTGCCAGCAGCCCCCGGACAGGGATGAACACTGAAGCTTTCTTT. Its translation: CASSPRTGMNTEAFF.

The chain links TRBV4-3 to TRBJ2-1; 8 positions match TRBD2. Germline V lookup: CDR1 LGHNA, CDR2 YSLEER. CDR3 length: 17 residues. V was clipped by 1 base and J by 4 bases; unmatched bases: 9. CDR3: CASSQVAAGGRYNEQFF. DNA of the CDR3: TGCGCCAGCAGCCAAGTGGCGGCGGGCGGGAGGTACAATGAGCAGTTCTTC.